This T cell receptor beta chain was retrieved from a study of tumor-infiltrating lymphocytes in localized non-small cell lung cancer. Study at large: From each patient, both tumor and uninvolved lung, non-adjacent to tumor, were sampled.

This clone is labeled medium-sized. Germline V lookup: CDR1 SGHDT, CDR2 YYEEEE. This CDR3 has 14 amino acids. The J segment lost 5 bases and the V segment lost 4 bases, leaving 6 bases of the junction unmatched. Measured with immunoSEQ multiplex PCR; TCRdb has only the in-frame clones, and not every one. Of around 16,000 clones in the sample, about 42% were seen once. The sequenced sample consisted of lung tumor tissue. V is TRBV5-6 and J is TRBJ2-7; 10 nucleotides line up with TRBD2. The sequence derives from a human donor with non-small cell lung cancer. The DNA for the CDR3 is TGTGCCAGCAGCGGTAGCGGGGGGCCCCACGAGCAGTACTTC. Its protein is CASSGSGGPHEQYF.